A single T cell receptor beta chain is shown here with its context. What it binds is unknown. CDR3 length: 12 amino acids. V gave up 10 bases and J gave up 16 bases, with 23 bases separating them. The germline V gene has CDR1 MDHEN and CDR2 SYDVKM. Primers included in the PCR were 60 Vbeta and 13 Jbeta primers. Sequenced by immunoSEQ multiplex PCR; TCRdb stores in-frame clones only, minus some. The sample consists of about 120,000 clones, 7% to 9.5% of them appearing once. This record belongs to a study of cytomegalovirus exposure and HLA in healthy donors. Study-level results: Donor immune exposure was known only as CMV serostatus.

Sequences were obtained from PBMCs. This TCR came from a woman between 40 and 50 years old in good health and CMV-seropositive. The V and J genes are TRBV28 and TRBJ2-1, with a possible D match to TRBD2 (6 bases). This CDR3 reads CATVAVMGLSFF. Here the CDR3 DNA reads TGTGCCACCGTGGCAGTTATGGGACTGTCCTTCTTC.